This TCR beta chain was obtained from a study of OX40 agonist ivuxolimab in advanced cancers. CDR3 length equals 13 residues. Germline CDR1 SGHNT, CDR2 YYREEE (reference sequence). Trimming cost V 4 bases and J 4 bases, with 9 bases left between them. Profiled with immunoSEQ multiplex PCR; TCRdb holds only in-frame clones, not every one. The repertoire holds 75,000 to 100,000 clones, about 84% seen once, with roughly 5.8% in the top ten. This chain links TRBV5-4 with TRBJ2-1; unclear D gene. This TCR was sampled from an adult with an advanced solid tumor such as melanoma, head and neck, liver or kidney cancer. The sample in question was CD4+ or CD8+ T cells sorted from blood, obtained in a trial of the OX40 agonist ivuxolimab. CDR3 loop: CASSPSPYNEQFF. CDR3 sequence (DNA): TGTGCCAGCAGCCCCTCCCCGTACAATGAGCAGTTCTTC.